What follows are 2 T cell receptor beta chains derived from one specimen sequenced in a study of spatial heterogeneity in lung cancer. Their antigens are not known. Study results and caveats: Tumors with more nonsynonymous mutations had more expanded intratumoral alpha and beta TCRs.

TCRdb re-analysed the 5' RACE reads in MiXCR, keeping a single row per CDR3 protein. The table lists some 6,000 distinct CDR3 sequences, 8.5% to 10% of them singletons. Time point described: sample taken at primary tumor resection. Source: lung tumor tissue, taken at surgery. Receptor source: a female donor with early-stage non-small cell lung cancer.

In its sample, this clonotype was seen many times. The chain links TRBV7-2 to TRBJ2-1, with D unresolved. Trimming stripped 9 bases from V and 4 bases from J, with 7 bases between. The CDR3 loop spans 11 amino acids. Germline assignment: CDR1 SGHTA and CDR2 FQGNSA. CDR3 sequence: CASAGYNEQFF. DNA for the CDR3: TGTGCCAGTGCTGGGTACAATGAGCAGTTCTTC.

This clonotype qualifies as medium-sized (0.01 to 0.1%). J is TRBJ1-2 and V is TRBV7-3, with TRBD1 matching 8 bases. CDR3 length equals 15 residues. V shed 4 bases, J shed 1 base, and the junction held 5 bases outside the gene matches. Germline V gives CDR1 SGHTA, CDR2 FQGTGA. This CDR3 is CASSSLQGGNYGYTF. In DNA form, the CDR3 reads TGTGCCAGCAGCTCTTTACAGGGGGGTAACTATGGCTACACCTTC.